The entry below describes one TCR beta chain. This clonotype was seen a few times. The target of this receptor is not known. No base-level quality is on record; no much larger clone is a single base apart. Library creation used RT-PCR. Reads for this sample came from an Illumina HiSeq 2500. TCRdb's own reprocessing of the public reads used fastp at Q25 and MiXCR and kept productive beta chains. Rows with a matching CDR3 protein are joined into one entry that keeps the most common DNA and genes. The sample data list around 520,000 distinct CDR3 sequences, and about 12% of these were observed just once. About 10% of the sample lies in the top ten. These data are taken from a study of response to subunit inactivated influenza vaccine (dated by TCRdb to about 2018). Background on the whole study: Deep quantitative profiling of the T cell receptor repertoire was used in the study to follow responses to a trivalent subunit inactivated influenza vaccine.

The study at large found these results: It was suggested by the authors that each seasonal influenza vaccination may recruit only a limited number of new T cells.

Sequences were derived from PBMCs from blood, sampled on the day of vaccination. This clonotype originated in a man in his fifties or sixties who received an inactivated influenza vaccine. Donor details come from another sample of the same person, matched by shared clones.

The CDR3 has the sequence CASSLEGGQVNTEAFF. The DNA sequence reads TGCGCCAGCAGCTTGGAGGGGGGGCAGGTTAACACTGAAGCTTTCTTT. The receptor chain draws on TRBV5-1 and TRBJ1-1; possibly the D gene is TRBD1, per 6 matching bases. Its CDR3 holds 16 amino acids, cysteine through phenylalanine. Left in the record is the CDR3 DNA by itself, 48 bases read in frame from the first base. CDR1 SGHRS and CDR2 YFSETQ were looked up in the germline V gene. Trimming costs V 0 bases and J 2 bases, and their ends lie 14 bases apart.